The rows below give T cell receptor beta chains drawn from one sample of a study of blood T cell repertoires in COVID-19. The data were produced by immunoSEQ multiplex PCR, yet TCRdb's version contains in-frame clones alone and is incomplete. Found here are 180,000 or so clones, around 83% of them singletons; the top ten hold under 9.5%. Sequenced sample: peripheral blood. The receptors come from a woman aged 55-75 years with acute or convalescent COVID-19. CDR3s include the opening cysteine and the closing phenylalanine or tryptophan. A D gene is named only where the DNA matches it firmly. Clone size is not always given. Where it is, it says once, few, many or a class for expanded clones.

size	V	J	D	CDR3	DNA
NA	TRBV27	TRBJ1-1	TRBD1	CASSFQGVADTEAFF	TGTGCCAGCAGTTTTCAGGGGGTAGCGGACACTGAAGCTTTCTTT
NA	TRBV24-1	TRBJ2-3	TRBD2	CATSDPLAGSQYF	TGTGCCACCAGTGATCCTCTAGCGGGGTCGCAGTATTTT
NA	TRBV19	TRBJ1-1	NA	CASSIPPGRGNTEAFF	TGTGCCAGTAGTATCCCGCCGGGGAGGGGGAACACTGAAGCTTTCTTT
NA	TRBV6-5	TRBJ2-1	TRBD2	CASSYSGGSGYEQFF	TGTGCCAGCAGTTACTCTGGCGGGAGTGGATATGAGCAGTTCTTC
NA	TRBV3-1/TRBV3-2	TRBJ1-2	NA	CASSRVVGQRGYTF	TGTGCCAGCAGCCGGGTCGTTGGGCAACGAGGCTACACCTTC
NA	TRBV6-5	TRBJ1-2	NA	CASRTSTGYTF	TGTGCCAGCAGAACTTCCACTGGCTACACCTTC
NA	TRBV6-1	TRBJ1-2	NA	CASSELGRGYGYTF	TGTGCCAGCAGTGAATTGGGAAGGGGCTATGGCTACACCTTC
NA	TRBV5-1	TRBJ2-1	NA	CASSSGGQRANEQFF	TGCGCCAGCAGCTCTGGAGGTCAGAGGGCCAATGAGCAGTTCTTC
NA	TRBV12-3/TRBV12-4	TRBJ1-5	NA	CASSLTGNQPQHF	TGTGCCAGCAGTTTAACGGGAAATCAGCCCCAGCATTTT
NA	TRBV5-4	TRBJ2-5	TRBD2	CASSSPSGVQETQYF	TGTGCCAGCAGCTCGCCTAGCGGGGTTCAAGAGACCCAGTACTTC
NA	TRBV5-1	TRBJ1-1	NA	CASSLASRNTEAFF	TGCGCCAGCAGCTTGGCCTCGCGGAACACTGAAGCTTTCTTT
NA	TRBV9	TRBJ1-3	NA	CASGGELSIYF	TGTGCCAGCGGTGGGGAGCTCTCCATATATTTT
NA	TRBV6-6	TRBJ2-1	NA	CAGRADSYNEQFF	TGTGCCGGCAGGGCCGACTCCTACAATGAGCAGTTCTTC
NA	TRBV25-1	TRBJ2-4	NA	CASSGTGGPDIQYF	TGTGCCAGCAGTGGAACGGGGGGCCCGGACATTCAGTACTTC
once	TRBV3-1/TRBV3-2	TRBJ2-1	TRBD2	CASSHIPSGGRPNEQFF	TGTGCCAGCAGCCACATACCCAGCGGCGGGAGGCCGAATGAGCAGTTCTTC
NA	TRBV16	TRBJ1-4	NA	CASSGGEGGKEKLFF	TGTGCCAGCAGCGGAGGAGAGGGCGGGAAGGAAAAACTGTTTTTT
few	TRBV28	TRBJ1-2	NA	CASTVGGSNYGYTF	TGTGCCAGCACCGTCGGGGGGAGTAACTATGGCTACACCTTC
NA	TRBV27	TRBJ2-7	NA	CASSLGSGSSYEQYF	TGTGCCAGCAGTTTAGGGAGCGGCAGCTCCTACGAGCAGTACTTC
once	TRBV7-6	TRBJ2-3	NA	CASSPILAGTDTQYF	TGTGCCAGCAGCCCAATTCTGGCTGGCACAGATACGCAGTATTTT
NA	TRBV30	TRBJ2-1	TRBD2	CAWGTSGSSREQFF	TGTGCCTGGGGGACTAGCGGGAGTTCCCGGGAGCAGTTCTTC
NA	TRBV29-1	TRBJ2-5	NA	CSVEGRVETQYF	TGCAGCGTTGAAGGCAGGGTGGAGACCCAGTACTTC
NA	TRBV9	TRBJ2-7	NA	CASSGTGSSYEQYF	TGTGCCAGCAGCGGTACAGGGAGCTCCTACGAGCAGTACTTC
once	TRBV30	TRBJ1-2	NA	CAWSAHDYGYTF	TGTGCCTGGAGTGCACACGATTATGGCTACACCTTC
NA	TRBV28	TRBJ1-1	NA	CASSWPTVAGTEAFF	TGTGCCAGCAGTTGGCCGACAGTGGCCGGGACTGAAGCTTTCTTT
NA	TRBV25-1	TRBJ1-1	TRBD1	CASSPDRGSSEAFF	TGTGCCAGCAGTCCAGACAGGGGGAGTTCCGAAGCTTTCTTT
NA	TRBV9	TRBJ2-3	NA	CASSGQVQGTQYF	TGTGCCAGCAGCGGACAGGTCCAGGGTACGCAGTATTTT
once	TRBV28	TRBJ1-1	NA	CASSFLTQRNTEAFF	TGTGCCAGCAGTTTCCTCACACAGAGGAACACTGAAGCTTTCTTT
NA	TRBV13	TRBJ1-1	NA	CASSSRGTEAFF	TGTGCCAGCAGCTCCCGGGGGACTGAAGCTTTCTTT
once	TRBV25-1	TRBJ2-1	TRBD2	CASSDARLAGANEQFF	TGTGCCAGCAGTGACGCCCGGCTAGCGGGAGCGAACGAGCAGTTCTTC
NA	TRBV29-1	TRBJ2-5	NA	CSVDWVSDQETQYF	TGCAGCGTTGACTGGGTTAGCGACCAAGAGACCCAGTACTTC
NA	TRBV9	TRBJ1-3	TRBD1	CASSVGTGGNTIYF	TGTGCCAGCAGCGTAGGGACAGGTGGAAACACCATATATTTT
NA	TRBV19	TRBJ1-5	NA	CATTGGTQPQHF	TGTGCCACCACAGGAGGGACTCAGCCCCAGCATTTT
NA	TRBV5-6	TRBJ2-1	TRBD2	CASSLARVAGAREQFF	TGTGCCAGCAGCTTGGCCAGAGTAGCGGGAGCCCGTGAGCAGTTCTTC
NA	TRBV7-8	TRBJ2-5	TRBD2	CASSLEPPIAGEEETQYF	TGTGCCAGCAGCTTAGAACCACCTATAGCGGGGGAGGAAGAGACCCAGTACTTC
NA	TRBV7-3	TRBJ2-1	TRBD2	CASSRGLVEINEQFF	TGTGCCAGCAGCCGGGGACTAGTCGAAATCAATGAGCAGTTCTTC
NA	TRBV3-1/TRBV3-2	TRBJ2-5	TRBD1	CASIDRGKTQYF	TGTGCCAGCATCGACAGGGGAAAGACCCAGTACTTC
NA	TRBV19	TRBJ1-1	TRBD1	CASSPPGTGTSEAFF	TGTGCCAGTAGTCCGCCTGGGACAGGGACATCTGAAGCTTTCTTT
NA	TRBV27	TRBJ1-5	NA	CASSLAGEQPQHF	TGTGCCAGCAGTTTGGCAGGGGAGCAGCCCCAGCATTTT
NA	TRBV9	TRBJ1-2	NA	CASSVALTGGYGYTF	TGTGCCAGCAGCGTAGCGTTAACTGGGGGGTATGGCTACACCTTC
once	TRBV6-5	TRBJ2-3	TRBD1	CASGVRDRGSDTQYF	TGTGCCAGCGGGGTCCGGGACAGGGGATCAGATACGCAGTATTTT
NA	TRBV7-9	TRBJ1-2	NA	CASSLVKGQGYTF	TGTGCCAGCAGCTTAGTGAAGGGGCAGGGCTACACCTTC
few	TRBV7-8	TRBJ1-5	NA	CASSLVGTLNQPQHF	TGTGCCAGCAGCTTGGTCGGGACACTTAATCAGCCCCAGCATTTT
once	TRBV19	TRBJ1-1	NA	CASSIAGGADTEAFF	TGTGCCAGTAGTATAGCGGGCGGGGCGGACACTGAAGCTTTCTTT
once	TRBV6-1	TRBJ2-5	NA	CASSEGGPLGKTQYF	TGTGCCAGCAGTGAAGGAGGGCCCCTAGGGAAGACCCAGTACTTC
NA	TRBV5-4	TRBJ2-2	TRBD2	CASSPTSGNTGELFF	TGTGCCAGCAGTCCGACTAGCGGGAACACCGGGGAGCTGTTTTTT
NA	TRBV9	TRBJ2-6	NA	CASSVDREGSGANVLTF	TGTGCCAGCAGCGTAGACAGGGAGGGCTCTGGGGCCAACGTCCTGACTTTC
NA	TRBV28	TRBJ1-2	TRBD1	CASSLGAARGQGYGYTF	TGTGCCAGCAGTTTAGGGGCTGCCCGGGGACAGGGCTATGGCTACACCTTC
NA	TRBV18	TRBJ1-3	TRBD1	CASSPRQGNANTIYF	TGTGCCAGCTCACCTCGACAGGGGAACGCAAACACCATATATTTT
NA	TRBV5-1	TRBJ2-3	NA	CATKIPGRGADTQYF	TGCGCCACCAAAATACCGGGTCGCGGGGCAGATACGCAGTATTTT
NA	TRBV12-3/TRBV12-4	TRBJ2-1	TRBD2	CASTRAGNEQFF	TGTGCCAGCACCCGAGCGGGAAATGAGCAGTTCTTC
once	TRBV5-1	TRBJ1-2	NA	CASSLDSLTYGYTF	TGCGCCAGCAGCTTGGACTCCTTAACCTATGGCTACACCTTC
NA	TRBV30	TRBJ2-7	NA	CAWSGQAYEQYF	TGTGCCTGGAGTGGACAGGCCTACGAGCAGTACTTC
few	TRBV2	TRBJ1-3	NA	CASSEGPLSGNTIYF	TGTGCCAGCAGTGAAGGGCCCCTCTCTGGAAACACCATATATTTT
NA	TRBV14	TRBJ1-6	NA	CASSHDVLPGSPLHF	TGTGCCAGCAGCCACGATGTCCTACCCGGTTCACCCCTCCACTTT
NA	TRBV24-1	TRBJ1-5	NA	CATSDTGTINQPQHF	TGTGCCACCAGTGATACCGGGACAATTAATCAGCCCCAGCATTTT
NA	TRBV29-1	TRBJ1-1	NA	CSVENAAEAFF	TGCAGCGTTGAAAACGCGGCTGAAGCTTTCTTT
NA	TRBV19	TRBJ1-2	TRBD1	CASSSQGAPGYTF	TGTGCCAGTAGTTCTCAGGGGGCGCCAGGCTACACCTTC
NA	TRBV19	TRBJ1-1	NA	CASTGNTEAFF	TGTGCCAGCACAGGGAACACTGAAGCTTTCTTT
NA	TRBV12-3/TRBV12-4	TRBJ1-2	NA	CASSLEGFGYTF	TGTGCCAGCAGCCTCGAGGGCTTTGGCTACACCTTC
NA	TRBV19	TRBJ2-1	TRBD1	CASGTGDYNEQFF	TGTGCCTCCGGGACAGGGGACTACAATGAGCAGTTCTTC